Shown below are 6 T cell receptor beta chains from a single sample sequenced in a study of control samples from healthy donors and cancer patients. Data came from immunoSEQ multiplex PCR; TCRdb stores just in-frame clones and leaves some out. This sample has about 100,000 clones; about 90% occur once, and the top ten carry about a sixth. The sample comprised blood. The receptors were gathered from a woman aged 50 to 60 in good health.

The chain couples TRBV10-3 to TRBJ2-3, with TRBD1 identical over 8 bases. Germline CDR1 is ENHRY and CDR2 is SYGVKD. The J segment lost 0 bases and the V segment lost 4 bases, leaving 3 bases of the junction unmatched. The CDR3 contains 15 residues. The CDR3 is CAISAGQASTDTQYF. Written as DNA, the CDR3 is TGTGCCATCAGTGCGGGACAGGCTAGCACAGATACGCAGTATTTT.

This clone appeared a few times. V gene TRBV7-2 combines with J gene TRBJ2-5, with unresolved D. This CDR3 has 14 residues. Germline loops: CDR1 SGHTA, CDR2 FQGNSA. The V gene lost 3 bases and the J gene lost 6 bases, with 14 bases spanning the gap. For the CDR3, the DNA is TGTGCCAGCAGCTTGAACGGACCCAGCCAGACCCAGTACTTC. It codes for CASSLNGPSQTQYF.

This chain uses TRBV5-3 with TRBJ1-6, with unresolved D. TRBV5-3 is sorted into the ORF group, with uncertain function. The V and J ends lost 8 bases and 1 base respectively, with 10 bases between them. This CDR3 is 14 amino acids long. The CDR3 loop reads CARARTSYNSPLHF. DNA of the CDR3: TGTGCCAGGGCCAGAACTTCCTATAATTCACCCCTCCACTTT.

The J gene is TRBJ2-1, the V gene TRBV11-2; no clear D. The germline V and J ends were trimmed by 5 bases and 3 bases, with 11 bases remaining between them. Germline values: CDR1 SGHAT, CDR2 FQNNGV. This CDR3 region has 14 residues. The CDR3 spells CASSPIFVYNEQFF. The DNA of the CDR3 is TGTGCCAGCAGCCCTATCTTCGTCTACAATGAGCAGTTCTTC.

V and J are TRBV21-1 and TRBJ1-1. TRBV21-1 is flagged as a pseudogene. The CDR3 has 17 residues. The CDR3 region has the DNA TGTGCCAGCAGCAAAGTAGAACCCCCTACGTGCTGGACTGAAGCTTTCTTT. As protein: CASSKVEPPTCWTEAFF.

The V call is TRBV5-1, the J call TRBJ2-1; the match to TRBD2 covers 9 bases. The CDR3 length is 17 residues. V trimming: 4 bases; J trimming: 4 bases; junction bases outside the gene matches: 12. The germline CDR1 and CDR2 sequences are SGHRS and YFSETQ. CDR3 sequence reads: CASSSHQAGGIYNEQFF. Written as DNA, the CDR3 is TGCGCCAGCAGCAGTCACCAAGCGGGGGGCATATACAATGAGCAGTTCTTC. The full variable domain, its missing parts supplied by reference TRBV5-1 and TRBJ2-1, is KAGVTQTPRYLIKTRGQQVTLSCSPISGHRSVSWYQQTPGQGLQFLFEYFSETQRNKGNFPGRFSGRQFSNSRSEMNVSTLELGDSALYLCASSSHQAGGIYNEQFFGPGTRLTVL.